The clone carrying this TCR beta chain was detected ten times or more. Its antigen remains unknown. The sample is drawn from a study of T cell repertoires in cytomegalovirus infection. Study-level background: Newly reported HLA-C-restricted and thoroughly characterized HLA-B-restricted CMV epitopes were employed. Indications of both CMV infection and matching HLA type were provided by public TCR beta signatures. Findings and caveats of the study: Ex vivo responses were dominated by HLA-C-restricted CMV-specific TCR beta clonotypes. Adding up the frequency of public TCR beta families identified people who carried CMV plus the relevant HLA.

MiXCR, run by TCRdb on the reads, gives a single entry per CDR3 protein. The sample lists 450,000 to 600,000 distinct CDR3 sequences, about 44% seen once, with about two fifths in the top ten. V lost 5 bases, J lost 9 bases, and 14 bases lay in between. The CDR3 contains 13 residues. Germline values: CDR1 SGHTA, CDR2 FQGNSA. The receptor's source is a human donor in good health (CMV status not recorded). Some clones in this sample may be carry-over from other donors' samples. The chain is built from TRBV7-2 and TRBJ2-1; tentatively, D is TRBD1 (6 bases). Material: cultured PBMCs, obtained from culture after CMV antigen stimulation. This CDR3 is CASSRTGNGEQFF. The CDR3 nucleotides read TGTGCCAGCAGCCGAACAGGGAATGGTGAGCAGTTCTTC.